The clone carrying this TCR beta chain is a singleton in its sample. The sample belongs to a study of blood T cell repertoires in COVID-19. The wider study: There were acute and convalescent COVID-19 samples, and they came from the United States, Italy and Spain. PBMCs, B-cell-depleted T cells, or T cells provided the cDNA or gDNA that made up the material.

The germline V gene has CDR1 LNHDA and CDR2 SQIVND (reference sequence). Losses at the gene ends were 3 bases for V and 5 bases for J; bases not matched to a gene: 8. The CDR3 sequence is 15 residues long. Authors' analysis steps: Amplification of reference gene primers was used by the study to estimate nucleated cell counts. The table came from immunoSEQ multiplex PCR; TCRdb's copy has only in-frame clones and leaves some out. Clonal size and the V and J genes are those of that table, whereas D and trimming came from the DNA. Of about 25,000 clones listed, around nine tenths were seen once; the top ten hold approximately 9%.

The source of this sequence is a human donor with active COVID-19. The donor label of this sample is uncertain. The sequencing sample was made of peripheral blood. This chain joins TRBV19 and TRBJ2-3; 7 bases agree with TRBD2. CDR3 bases: TGTGCCAGTAGTATCGCAGCGGGACTTGGAGATACGCAGTATTTT. Amino acids: CASSIAAGLGDTQYF. Full variable domain (missing parts from reference TRBV19 and TRBJ2-3): DGGITQSPKYLFRKEGQNVTLSCEQNLNHDAMYWYRQDPGQGLRLIYYSQIVNDFQKGDIAEGYSVSREKKESFPLTVTSAQKNPTAFYLCASSIAAGLGDTQYFGPGTRLTVL.